This T cell receptor (beta chain) was recovered during a study of blood T cell repertoires in COVID-19. Turning to the study itself: Donors in the United States, Italy and Spain gave samples during acute or convalescent COVID-19. PBMCs, B-cell-depleted T cells, or T cells were the source of the cDNA or gDNA that made up the material.

Study processing details: Reference gene primers were amplified, and this amplification served to estimate nucleated cell counts. The protocol was immunoSEQ multiplex PCR, while the TCRdb copy is restricted to in-frame clones and leaves out a portion. The V and J calls and clone size are taken from that table; D and trimming were inferred from the DNA. The sample shows about 220,000 clones, 84% of them seen only once. V was cut by 6 bases and J by 5 bases, with 16 bases left in between. CDR3 length: 14 amino acids. From germline, CDR1 is MDHEN and CDR2 SYDVKM. The sample was peripheral blood. The chain has TRBV28 and TRBJ1-2, with a weak D call TRBD1 (6 bases). This TCR was recovered from a man between 25 and 39 years old with active or convalescent COVID-19. The CDR3 is CASRPTGNQYGYTF. In DNA, the CDR3 is TGTGCCAGCAGACCCACAGGGAATCAATATGGCTACACCTTC.